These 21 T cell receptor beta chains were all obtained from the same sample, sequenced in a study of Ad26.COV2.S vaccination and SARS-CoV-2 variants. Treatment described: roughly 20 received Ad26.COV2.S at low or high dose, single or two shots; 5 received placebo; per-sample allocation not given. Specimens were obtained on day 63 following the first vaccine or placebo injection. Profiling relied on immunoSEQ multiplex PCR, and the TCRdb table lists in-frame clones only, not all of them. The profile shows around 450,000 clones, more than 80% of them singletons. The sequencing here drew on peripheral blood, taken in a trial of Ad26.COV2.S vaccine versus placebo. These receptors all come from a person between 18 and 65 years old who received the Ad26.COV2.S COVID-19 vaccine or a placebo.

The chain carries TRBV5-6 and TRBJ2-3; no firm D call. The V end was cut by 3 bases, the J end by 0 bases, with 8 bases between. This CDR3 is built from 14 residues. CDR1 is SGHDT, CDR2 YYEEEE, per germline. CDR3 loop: CASSSYDSTDTQYF. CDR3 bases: TGTGCCAGCAGCTCTTATGATAGCACAGATACGCAGTATTTT.

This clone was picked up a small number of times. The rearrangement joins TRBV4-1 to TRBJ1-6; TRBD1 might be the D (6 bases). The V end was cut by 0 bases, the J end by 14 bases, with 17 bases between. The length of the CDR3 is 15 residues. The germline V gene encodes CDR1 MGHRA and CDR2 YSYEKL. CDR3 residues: CASSQEGPGRGTLHF. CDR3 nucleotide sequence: TGCGCCAGCAGCCAAGAGGGACCTGGAAGGGGGACCCTCCACTTT.

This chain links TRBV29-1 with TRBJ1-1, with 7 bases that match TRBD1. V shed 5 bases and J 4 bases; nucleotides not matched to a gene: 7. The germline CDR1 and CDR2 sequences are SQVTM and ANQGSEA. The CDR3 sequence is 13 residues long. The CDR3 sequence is CSVCMAGGTEAFF. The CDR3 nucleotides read TGCAGCGTTTGCATGGCAGGGGGCACTGAAGCTTTCTTT.

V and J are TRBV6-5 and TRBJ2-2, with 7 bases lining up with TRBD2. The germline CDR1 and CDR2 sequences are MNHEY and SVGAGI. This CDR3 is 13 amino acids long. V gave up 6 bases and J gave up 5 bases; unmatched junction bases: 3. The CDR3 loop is CASSRGVTGELFF. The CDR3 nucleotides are TGTGCCAGCAGCCGGGGGGTAACCGGGGAGCTGTTTTTT.

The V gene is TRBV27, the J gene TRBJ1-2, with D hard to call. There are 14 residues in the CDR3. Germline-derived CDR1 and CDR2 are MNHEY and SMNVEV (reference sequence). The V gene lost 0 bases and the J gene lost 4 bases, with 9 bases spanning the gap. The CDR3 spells CASSLSAVTYGYTF. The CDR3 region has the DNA TGTGCCAGCAGTTTATCGGCGGTTACCTATGGCTACACCTTC.

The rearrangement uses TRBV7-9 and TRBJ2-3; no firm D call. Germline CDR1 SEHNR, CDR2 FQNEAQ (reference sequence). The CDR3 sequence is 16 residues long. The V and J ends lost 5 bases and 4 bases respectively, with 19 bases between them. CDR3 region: CASSPPYEDMPDTQYF. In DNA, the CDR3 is TGTGCCAGCAGCCCACCATACGAAGACATGCCAGATACGCAGTATTTT.

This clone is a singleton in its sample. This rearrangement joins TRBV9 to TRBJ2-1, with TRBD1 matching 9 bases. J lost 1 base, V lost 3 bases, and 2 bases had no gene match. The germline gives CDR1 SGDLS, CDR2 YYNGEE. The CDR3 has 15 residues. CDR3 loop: CASSAGTGSYNEQFF. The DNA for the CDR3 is TGTGCCAGCAGCGCTGGGACAGGGTCCTACAATGAGCAGTTCTTC.

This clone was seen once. The DNA of the CDR3 is TGTGCCAGCAGCTTAAGCGGGAGATACACCGGGGAGCTGTTTTTT. Its protein is CASSLSGRYTGELFF. The chain employs TRBV7-2 and TRBJ2-2, with 8 bases identical to TRBD2. V shed 2 bases, J shed 3 bases, and the junction held 2 bases outside the gene matches. Germline CDR1 reads SGHTA; CDR2 reads FQGNSA. CDR3 length equals 15 residues. Looking up the rest from reference TRBV7-2 and TRBJ2-2 gives the full variable domain: GAGVSQSPSNKVTEKGKDVELRCDPISGHTALYWYRQSLGQGLEFLIYFQGNSAPDKSGLPSDRFSAERTGGSVSTLTIQRTQQEDSAVYLCASSLSGRYTGELFFGEGSRLTVL.

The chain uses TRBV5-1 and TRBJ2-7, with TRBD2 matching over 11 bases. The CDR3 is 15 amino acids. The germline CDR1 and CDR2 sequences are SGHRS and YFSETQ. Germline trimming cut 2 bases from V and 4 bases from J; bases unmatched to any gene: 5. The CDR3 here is CASSFGSGGEYEQYF. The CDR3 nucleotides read TGCGCCAGCAGCTTCGGTAGCGGGGGGGAGTACGAGCAGTACTTC.

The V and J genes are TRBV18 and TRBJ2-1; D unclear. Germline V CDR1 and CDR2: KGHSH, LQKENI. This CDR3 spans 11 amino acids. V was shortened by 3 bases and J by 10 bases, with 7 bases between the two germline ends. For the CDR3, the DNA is TGTGCCAGCTCACCCGTCGGGGAGCAGTTCTTC. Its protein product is CASSPVGEQFF.

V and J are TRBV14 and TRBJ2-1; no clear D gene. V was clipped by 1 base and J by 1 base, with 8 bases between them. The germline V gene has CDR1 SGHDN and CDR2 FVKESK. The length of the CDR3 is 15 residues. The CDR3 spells CASSQAVASYNEQFF. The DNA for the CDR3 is TGTGCCAGCAGCCAAGCAGTGGCATCCTACAATGAGCAGTTCTTC.

The CDR3 is CASSLAGGRVLSPLHF. The CDR3, as DNA: TGTGCCAGCAGCTTGGCCGGCGGCAGGGTCCTTTCACCCCTCCACTTT. V and J are TRBV5-4 and TRBJ1-6; D is possibly TRBD1 (5 bases). Germline values: CDR1 SGHNT, CDR2 YYREEE (reference sequence). This CDR3 has 16 amino acids. V was shortened by 0 bases and J by 9 bases, with 16 bases between the two germline ends.

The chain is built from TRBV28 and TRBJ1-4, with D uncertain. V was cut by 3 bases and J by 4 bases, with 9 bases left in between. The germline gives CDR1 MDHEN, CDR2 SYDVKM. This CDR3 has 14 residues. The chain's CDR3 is CASSFKGLNEKLFF. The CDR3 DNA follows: TGTGCCAGCAGTTTCAAGGGTCTTAATGAAAAACTGTTTTTT.

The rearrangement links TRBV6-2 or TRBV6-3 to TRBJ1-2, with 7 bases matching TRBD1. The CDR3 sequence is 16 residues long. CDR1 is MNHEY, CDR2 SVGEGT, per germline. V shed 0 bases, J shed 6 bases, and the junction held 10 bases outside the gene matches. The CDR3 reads CASSYSAVTGRNGYTF. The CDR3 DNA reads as TGTGCCAGCAGTTACTCGGCCGTGACAGGGCGGAATGGCTACACCTTC.

DNA of the CDR3: TGTGCCAGTAGTATTACGGAGTCTAGCACAGATACGCAGTATTTT. Protein: CASSITESSTDTQYF. The chain is built from TRBV19 and TRBJ2-3; D is unclear. The ends were cut back, 3 bases at V and 0 bases at J, with 10 bases in the middle. This CDR3 is 15 amino acids long. Germline CDR1 is LNHDA and CDR2 is SQIVND (reference sequence).

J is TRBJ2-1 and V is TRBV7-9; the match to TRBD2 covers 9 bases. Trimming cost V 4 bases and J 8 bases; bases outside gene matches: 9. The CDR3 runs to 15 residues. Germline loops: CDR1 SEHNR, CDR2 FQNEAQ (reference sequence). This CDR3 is CASSSSGTSIHEQFF. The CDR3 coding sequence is TGTGCCAGCAGCTCATCCGGGACTAGCATCCATGAGCAGTTCTTC.

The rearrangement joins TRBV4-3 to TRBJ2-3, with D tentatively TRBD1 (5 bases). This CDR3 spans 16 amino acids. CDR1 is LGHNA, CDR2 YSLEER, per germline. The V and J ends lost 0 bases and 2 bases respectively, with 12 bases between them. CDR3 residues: CASSQETGLATDTQYF. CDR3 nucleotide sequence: TGCGCCAGCAGCCAAGAAACAGGTCTGGCCACAGATACGCAGTATTTT.

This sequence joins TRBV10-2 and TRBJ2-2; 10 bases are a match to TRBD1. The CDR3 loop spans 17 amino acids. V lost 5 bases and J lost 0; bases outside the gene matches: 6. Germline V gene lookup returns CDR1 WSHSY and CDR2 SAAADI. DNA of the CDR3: TGCGCCAGCAGTCAGGACAGGGGGGAAGCGAACACCGGGGAGCTGTTTTTT. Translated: CASSQDRGEANTGELFF.

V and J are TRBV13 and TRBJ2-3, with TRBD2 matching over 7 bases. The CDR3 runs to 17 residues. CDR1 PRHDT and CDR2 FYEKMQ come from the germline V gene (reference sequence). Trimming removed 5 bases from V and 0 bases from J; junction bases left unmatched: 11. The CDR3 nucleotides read TGTGCCAGCAGCCGCTCGGGGGGAGGGGCTAGCACAGATACGCAGTATTTT. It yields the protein CASSRSGGGASTDTQYF.

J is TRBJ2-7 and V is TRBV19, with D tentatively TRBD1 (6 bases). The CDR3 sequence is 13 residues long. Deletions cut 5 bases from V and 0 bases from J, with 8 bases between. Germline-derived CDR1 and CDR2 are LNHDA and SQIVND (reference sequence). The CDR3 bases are TGTGCCAGTAGTCCGGACAGCTCCTACGAGCAGTACTTC. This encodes CASSPDSSYEQYF.

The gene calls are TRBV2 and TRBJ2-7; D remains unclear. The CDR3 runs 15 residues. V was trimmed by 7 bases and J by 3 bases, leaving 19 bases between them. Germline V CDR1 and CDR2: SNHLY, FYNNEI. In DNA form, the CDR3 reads TGTGCCAGCACTCCACAGACGGTCACCATCTACGAGCAGTACTTC. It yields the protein CASTPQTVTIYEQYF.